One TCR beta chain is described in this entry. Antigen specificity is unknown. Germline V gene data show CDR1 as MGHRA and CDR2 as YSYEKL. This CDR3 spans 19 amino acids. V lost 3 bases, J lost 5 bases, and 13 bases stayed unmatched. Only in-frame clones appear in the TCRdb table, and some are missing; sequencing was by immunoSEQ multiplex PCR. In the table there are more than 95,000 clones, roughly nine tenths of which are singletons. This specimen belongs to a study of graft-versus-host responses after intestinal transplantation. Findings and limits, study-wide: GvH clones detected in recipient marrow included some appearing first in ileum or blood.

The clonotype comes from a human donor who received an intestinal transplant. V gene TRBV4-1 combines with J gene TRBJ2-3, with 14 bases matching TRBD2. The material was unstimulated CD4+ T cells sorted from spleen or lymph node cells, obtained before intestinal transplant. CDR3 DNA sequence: TGCGCCAGCAGCCAGGTAACCGGGACTAGCGGGAGCAGCCGAGATACGCAGTATTTT. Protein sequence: CASSQVTGTSGSSRDTQYF.